This TCR beta chain was obtained from a study of blood T cell repertoires in COVID-19. All recovered Cohort 3 donors got two negative PCRs, got clearance, or saw symptom resolution. Authors' processing steps: Counts of nucleated cells, estimated from reference gene primer amplification, were obtained. Sequenced by immunoSEQ multiplex PCR; TCRdb stores in-frame clones only, minus some. The DNA was the basis for D and trimming; V, J and clone size are from that table. This table holds approximately 300,000 clones, about nine tenths found once. The sequence derives from a man aged 55 to 70 who had recovered from COVID-19. Sequences were obtained from PBMCs or T cells enriched from blood (not recorded which).

CDR3 protein: CASSSQGAQYNEQFF. The CDR3 DNA sequence: TGCGCCAGCAGCTCGCAGGGGGCGCAGTACAATGAGCAGTTCTTC. The gene calls are TRBV5-1 and TRBJ2-1, with 8 bases matching TRBD1. Trimming took 3 bases from V and 4 from J; bases not matched to a gene: 6. CDR1 and CDR2 from the germline V gene are SGHRS and YFSETQ. This CDR3 comprises 15 residues.